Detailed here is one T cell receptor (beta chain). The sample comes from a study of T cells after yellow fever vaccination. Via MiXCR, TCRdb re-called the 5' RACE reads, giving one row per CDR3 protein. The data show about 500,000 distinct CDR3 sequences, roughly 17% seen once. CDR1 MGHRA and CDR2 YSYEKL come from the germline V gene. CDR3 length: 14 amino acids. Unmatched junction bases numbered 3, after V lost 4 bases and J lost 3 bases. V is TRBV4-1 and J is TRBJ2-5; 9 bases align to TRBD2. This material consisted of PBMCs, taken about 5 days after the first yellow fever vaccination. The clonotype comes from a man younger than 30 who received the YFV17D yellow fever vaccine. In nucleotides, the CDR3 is TGCGCCAGCAGCCGCGGGGGGGCAGAAGAGACCCAGTACTTC. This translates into CASSRGGAEETQYF.